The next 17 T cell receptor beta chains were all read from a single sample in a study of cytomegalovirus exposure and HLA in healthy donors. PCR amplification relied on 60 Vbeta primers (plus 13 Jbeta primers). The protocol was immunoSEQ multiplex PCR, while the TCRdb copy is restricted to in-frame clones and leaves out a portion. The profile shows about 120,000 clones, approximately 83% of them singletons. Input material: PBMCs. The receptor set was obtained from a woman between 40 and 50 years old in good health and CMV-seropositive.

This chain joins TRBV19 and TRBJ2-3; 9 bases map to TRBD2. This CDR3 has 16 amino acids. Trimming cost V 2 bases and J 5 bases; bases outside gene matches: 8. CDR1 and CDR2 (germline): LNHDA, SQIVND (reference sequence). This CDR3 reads CASSIRAGGALDTQYF. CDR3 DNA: TGTGCCAGTAGTATAAGGGCGGGAGGGGCCCTAGATACGCAGTATTTT.

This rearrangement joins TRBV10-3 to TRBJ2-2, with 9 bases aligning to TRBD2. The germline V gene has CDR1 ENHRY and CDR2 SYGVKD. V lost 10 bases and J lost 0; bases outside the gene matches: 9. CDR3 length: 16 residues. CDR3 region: CATSGREGSNTGELFF. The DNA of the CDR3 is TGTGCCACCTCGGGGCGGGAGGGTTCGAACACCGGGGAGCTGTTTTTT.

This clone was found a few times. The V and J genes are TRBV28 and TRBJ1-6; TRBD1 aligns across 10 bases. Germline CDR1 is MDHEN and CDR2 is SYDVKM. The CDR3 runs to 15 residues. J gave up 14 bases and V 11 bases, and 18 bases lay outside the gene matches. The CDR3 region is CAARTSGTGAVALHF. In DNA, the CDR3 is TGTGCCGCCCGCACCTCCGGGACAGGGGCTGTGGCCCTCCACTTT.

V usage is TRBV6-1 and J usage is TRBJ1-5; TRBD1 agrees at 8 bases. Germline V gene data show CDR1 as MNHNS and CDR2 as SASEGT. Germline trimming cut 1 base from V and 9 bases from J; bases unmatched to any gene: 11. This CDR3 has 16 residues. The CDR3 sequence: CASSEVYGDRPGPQHF. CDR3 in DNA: TGTGCCAGCAGTGAAGTGTACGGGGACAGGCCAGGGCCCCAGCATTTT.

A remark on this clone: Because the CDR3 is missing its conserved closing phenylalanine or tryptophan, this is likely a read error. The CDR3 loop is CASSLEQYGYTC. DNA of the CDR3: TGTGCCAGCAGCTTAGAACAGTATGGCTACACCTGC. The chain couples TRBV7-2 to TRBJ1-2, with D unclear. The V and J ends lost 1 base and 5 bases respectively, with 5 bases between them. CDR3 size: 12 residues. Germline values: CDR1 SGHTA, CDR2 FQGNSA.

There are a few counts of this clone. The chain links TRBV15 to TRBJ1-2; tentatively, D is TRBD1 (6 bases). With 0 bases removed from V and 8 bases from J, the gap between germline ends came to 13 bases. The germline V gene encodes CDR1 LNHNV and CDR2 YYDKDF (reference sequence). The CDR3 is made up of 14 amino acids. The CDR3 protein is CATSRDLDSGGYTF. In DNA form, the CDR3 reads TGTGCCACCAGCAGAGATCTGGACAGTGGAGGCTACACCTTC.

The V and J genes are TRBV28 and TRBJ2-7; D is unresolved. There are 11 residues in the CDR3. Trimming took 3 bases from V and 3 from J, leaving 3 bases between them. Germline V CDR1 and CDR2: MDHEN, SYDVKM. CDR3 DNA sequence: TGTGCCAGCAGTTTCCGCTACGAGCAGTACTTC. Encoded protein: CASSFRYEQYF.

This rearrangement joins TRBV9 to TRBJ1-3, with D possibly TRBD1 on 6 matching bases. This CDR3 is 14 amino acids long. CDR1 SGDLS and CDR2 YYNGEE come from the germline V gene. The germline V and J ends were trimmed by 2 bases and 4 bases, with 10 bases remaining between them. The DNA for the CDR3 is TGTGCCAGCAGCGTGACAGGTCTCGGAAACACCATATATTTT. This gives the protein CASSVTGLGNTIYF.

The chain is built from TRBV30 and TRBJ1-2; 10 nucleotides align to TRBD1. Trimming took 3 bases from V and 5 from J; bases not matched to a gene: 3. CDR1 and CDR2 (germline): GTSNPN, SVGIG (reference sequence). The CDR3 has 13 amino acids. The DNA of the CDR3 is TGTGCCTGGAGCAGGGACAGGGGTTATGGCTACACCTTC. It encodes CAWSRDRGYGYTF.

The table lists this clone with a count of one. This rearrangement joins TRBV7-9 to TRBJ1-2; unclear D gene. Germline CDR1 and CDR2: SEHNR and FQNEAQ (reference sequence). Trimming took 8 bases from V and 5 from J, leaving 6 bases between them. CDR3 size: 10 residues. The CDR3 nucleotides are TGTGCCAGCGCGGCGTATGGCTACACCTTC. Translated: CASAAYGYTF.

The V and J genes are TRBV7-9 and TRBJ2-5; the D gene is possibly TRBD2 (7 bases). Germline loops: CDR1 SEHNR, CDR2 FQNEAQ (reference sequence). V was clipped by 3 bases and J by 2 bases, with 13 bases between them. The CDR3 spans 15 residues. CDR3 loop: CASSFLAGAQETQYF. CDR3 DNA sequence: TGTGCCAGCAGCTTCCTTGCGGGGGCGCAAGAGACCCAGTACTTC.

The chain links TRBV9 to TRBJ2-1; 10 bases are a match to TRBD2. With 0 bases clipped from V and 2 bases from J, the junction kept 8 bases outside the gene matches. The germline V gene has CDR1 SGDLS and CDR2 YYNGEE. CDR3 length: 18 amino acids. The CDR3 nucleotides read TGTGCCAGCAGCGTAGTCGGCCAAACTAGCGGGGCCTACAATGAGCAGTTCTTC. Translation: CASSVVGQTSGAYNEQFF.

CDR3 bases: TGTGCCTGGAGCTCATCCCGGGACAGAGTTGGCTACGAGCAGTACTTC. This codes for CAWSSSRDRVGYEQYF. This rearrangement joins TRBV30 to TRBJ2-7, with 7 bases identical to TRBD1. The CDR3 has 16 residues. The germline gives CDR1 GTSNPN, CDR2 SVGIG (reference sequence). The V gene end was trimmed by 3 bases and the J gene end by 3 bases; junction bases not matched to a gene: 14.

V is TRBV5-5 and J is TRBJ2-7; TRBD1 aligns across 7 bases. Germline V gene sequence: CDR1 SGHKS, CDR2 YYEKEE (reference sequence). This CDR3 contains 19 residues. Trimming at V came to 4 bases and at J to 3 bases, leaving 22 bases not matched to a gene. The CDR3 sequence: CASSPRQGSFGLALYEQYF. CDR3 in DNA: TGTGCCAGCAGCCCAAGACAGGGTAGCTTTGGGCTAGCCCTCTACGAGCAGTACTTC.

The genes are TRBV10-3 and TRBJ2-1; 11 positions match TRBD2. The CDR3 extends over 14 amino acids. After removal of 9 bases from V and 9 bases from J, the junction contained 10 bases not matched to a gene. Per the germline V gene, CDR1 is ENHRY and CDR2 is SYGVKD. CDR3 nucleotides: TGTGCCATTTTAGCGGGAGGGCCCGTCGGTGAGCAGTTCTTC. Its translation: CAILAGGPVGEQFF.

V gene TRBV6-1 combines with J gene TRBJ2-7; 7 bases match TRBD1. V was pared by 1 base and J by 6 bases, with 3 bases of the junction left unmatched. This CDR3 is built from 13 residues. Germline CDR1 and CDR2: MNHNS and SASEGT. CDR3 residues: CASSEGTGREQYF. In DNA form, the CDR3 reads TGTGCCAGCAGTGAAGGGACAGGTCGCGAGCAGTACTTC.

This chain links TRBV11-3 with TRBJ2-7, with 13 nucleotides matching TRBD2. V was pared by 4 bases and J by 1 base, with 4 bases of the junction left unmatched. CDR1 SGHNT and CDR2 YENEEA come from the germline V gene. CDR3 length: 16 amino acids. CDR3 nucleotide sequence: TGTGCCAGCAGCTCCCGGACTAGCGGGAGTTCCTACGAGCAGTACTTC. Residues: CASSSRTSGSSYEQYF.